This paragraph reports one TCR beta chain. The antigen it binds to is not known. No much larger clone exists at a distance of one base, and base qualities are not known. V has 5 bases trimmed and J has 5 bases trimmed; junction bases matching no gene number 5. The CDR3 starts with the cysteine, ends with the phenylalanine, and has 14 residues. CDR3 DNA only is kept here, 42 bases in frame from base 1. In the germline V gene (reference sequence), CDR1 corresponds to LNHDA and CDR2 to SQIVND. Patients with a history of autoimmune disease or receiving systemic immunosuppression were excluded from the trial. Peripheral blood for TCR sequencing was collected from all dose cohorts at baseline, on cycle 4 day 1, and on cycle 7 day 1. The samples were drawn from a first-in-human, open-label, multicenter phase I dose-escalation trial of ivuxolimab. Adults with locally advanced or metastatic melanoma, renal cell, hepatocellular, or head and neck squamous cell carcinoma were enrolled in the trial. Before TCR sequencing, CD4+ T cells and CD8+ T cells were sorted from peripheral blood as separate populations.

The sample comes from a study of OX40 agonist ivuxolimab in advanced cancers. Study-level background: Ivuxolimab was an agonistic, fully human IgG2 monoclonal antibody directed against OX40 (CD134), a costimulatory receptor. Prior anti-PD-1, anti-PD-L1 or anti-CTLA-4 therapy was permitted, and checkpoint inhibitors had been received by about 37% of dose-escalation patients. Three dose-escalation patients achieved partial responses, one with hepatocellular carcinoma and two with cutaneous melanoma. Peripheral TCRbeta sequencing was intended to test whether TCR sequence diversity was altered and clonal T-cell expansion was caused by ivuxolimab. The paper reports the monotherapy dose-escalation portion (N = 52 patients) of the phase I ivuxolimab trial. Intravenous ivuxolimab was administered to patients every 2 weeks at six dose levels: 0.01, 0.1, 0.3, 1.5, 3 and 10 mg/kg. In the dose-escalation cohort, roughly 80% of patients were male, and the mean age was around 60 years, with a range of roughly 20 to 80. Of the roughly 52 dose-escalation patients, hepatocellular carcinoma was present in about 20, melanoma in approximately 15, renal cell carcinoma in 9 and head and neck cancer in 9. Paper-wide results and their limitations: Low levels of normalized T-cell clonal expansion were also seen in some patients who did not respond. Partial responders in the 0.1-3.0 mg/kg groups had among the lowest normalized peripheral clonal expansion, especially among CD8+ T cells. Clonal expansion of both CD4+ and CD8+ blood T cells was observed from baseline to week 6 at doses 0.1 to 3.0 mg/kg. The antigen specificity of the peripheral T cells that underwent clonal expansion was not determined. After ivuxolimab, expanded clones were on average more numerous among CD8+ T cells than among CD4+ T cells.

For sequencing of the TCRbeta CDR3 region, genomic DNA was extracted from the sorted cells. The immunoSEQ Assay was used to sequence the TCRbeta CDR3 regions. What TCRdb holds here is the immuneACCESS table cut down to in-frame rearrangements. Part of the clones is not present; checked against another copy, under half of the missing clones reflect an unresolved V gene, and the others are unexplained. Within this sample are around 68,000 clones, with approximately 90% of them counted one time only. The ten largest clones represent about 1.2% of the sample. The receptor comes from an adult with an advanced solid tumor such as melanoma, head and neck, liver or kidney cancer. The specimen comprised CD4+ or CD8+ T cells sorted from blood, sampled in a trial of the OX40 agonist ivuxolimab. This chain is built from TRBV19 and TRBJ1-4; TRBD1 matches 7 bases in the middle. The DNA sequence is given as TGTGCCAGTAGTGCGGGACAGAGAAATGAAAAACTGTTTTTT. This is translated as CASSAGQRNEKLFF.